Given below is one TCR beta chain in context. Its antigen is still unknown. The data belong to a study of blood T cells in healthy people across ages. General study findings and limits: Because donor CMV status was unknown, expanded clonotype changes were possibly confounded. Whereas aged donors had fewer naive CD4+ cells, long-lived donors had more of them and higher diversity.

Germline V gives CDR1 SGHAT, CDR2 FQDESV (reference sequence). The CDR3 totals 16 residues. The junction had 10 bases not matched to a gene; V was cut back by 5 bases and J by 1 base. With a J-beta primer mix and a sample-barcoded 5' primer, a second PCR ran roughly 7 to 11 cycles. Via MiXCR, TCRdb re-called the 5' RACE reads, giving one row per CDR3 protein. Here the sample spans roughly 1.9 million distinct CDR3 sequences, around 42% being singletons. The sequenced sample consisted of blood. The chain recombines TRBV11-1 with TRBJ2-5; 7 nucleotides align to TRBD2. The receptor was isolated from a human donor in good health. CDR3 sequence reads: CASSLPLAETQETQYF. The CDR3 DNA is TGTGCCAGCAGCCTACCTCTAGCGGAGACCCAAGAGACCCAGTACTTC.